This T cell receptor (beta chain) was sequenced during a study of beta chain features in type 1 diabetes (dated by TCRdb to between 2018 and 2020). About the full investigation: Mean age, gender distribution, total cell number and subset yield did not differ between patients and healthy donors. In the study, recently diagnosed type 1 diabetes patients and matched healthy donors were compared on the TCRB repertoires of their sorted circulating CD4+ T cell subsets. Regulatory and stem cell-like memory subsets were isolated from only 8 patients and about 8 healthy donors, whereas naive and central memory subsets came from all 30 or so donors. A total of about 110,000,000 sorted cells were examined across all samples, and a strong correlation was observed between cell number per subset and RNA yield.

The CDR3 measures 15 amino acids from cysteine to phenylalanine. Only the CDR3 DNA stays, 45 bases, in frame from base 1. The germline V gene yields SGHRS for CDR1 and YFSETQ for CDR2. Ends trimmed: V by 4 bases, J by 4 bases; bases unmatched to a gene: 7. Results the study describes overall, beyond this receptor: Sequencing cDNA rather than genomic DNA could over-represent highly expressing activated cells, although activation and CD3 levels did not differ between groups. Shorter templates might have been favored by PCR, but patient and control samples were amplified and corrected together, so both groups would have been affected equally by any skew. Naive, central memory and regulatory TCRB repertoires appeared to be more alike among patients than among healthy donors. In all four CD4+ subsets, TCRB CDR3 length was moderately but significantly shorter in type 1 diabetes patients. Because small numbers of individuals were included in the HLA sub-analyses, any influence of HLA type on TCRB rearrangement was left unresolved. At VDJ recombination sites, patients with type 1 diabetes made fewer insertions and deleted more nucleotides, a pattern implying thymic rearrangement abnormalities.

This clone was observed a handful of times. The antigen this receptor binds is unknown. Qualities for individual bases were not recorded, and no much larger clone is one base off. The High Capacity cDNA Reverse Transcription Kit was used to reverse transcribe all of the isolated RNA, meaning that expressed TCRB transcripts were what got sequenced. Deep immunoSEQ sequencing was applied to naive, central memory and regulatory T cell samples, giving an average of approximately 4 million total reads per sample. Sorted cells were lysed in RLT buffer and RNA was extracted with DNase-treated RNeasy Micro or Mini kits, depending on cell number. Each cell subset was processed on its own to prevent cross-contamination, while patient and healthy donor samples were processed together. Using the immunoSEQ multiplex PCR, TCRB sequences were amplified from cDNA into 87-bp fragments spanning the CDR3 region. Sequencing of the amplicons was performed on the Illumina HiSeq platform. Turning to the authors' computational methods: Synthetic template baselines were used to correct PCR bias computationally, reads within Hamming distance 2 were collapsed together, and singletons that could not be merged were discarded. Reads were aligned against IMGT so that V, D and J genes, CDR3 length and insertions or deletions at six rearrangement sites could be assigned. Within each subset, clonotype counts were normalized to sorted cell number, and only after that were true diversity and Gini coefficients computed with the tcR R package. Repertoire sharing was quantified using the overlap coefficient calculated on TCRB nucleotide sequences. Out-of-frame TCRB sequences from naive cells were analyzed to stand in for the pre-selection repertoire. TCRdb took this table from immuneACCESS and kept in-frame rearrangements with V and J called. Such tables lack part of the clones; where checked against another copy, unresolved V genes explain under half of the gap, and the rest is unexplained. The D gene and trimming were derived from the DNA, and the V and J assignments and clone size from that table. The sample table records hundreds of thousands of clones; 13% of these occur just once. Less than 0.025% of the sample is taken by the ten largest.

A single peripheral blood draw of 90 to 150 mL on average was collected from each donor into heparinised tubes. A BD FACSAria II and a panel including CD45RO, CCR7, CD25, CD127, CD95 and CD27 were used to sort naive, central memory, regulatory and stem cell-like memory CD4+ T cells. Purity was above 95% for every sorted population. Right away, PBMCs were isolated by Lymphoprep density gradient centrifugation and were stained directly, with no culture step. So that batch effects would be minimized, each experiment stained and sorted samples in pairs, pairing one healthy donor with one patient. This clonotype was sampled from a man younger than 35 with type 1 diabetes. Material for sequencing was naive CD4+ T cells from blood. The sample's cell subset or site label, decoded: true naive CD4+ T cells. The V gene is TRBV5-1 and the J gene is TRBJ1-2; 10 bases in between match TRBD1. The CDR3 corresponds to CASSPGQGNRYGYTF. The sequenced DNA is TGCGCCAGCAGCCCGGGACAGGGGAACCGCTATGGCTACACCTTC.